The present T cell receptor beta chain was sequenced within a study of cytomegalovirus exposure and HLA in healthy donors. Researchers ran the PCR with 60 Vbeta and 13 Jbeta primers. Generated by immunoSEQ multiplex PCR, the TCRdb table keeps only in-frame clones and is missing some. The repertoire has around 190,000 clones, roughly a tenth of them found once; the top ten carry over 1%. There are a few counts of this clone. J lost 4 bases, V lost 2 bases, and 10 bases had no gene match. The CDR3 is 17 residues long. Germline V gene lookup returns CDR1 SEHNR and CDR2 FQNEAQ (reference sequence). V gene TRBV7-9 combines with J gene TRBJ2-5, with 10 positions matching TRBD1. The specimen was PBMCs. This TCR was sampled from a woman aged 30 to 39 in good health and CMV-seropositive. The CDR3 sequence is CASSLFGGTGDRETQYF. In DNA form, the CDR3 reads TGTGCCAGCAGCTTATTCGGGGGGACAGGGGACCGAGAGACCCAGTACTTC.